The next 13 T cell receptor beta chains were all read from a single sample in a study of cytomegalovirus exposure and HLA in healthy donors. PCR used 60 Vbeta primers and 13 Jbeta primers. Here immunoSEQ multiplex PCR was the method, and the copy in TCRdb shows in-frame clones only, minus some. The profile shows about 160,000 clones, about 80% of them singletons. The sample comprised PBMCs. The receptors were gathered from a man between 50 and 59 years old in good health and CMV-seropositive.

V is TRBV2 and J is TRBJ2-5, with D perhaps matching TRBD1 (6 bases). The V gene lost 8 bases and the J gene lost 0 bases, with 7 bases spanning the gap. CDR1 and CDR2 from the germline V gene are SNHLY and FYNNEI. CDR3 length: 12 residues. This chain's CDR3 is CASRDNQETQYF. The CDR3 region has the DNA TGTGCCAGCCGGGACAACCAAGAGACCCAGTACTTC.

The chain recombines TRBV6-5 with TRBJ1-5; 7 bases match TRBD1. The CDR3 sequence is 16 residues long. The V and J ends lost 2 bases and 0 bases, in that order; junction bases with no gene match: 4. CDR1 and CDR2 (germline): MNHEY, SVGAGI. CDR3 in DNA: TGTGCCAGCAGTTACCTGGGACAGATTAGCAATCAGCCCCAGCATTTT. Residues: CASSYLGQISNQPQHF.

The V call is TRBV6-4, the J call TRBJ2-1; possibly TRBD2 for D (5 bases). V lost 7 bases and J 0 bases, leaving 13 bases between the germline ends. The germline CDR1 and CDR2 sequences are MRHNA and SNTAGT. This CDR3 is built from 15 residues. CDR3 in DNA: TGTGCCAGCACCAAGGACTCGGGCTCCTACAATGAGCAGTTCTTC. It codes for CASTKDSGSYNEQFF.

The CDR3 bases are TGCGCCAGCAGCACCTCGGGGTCCGGAAACACCATATATTTT. Translated, it gives CASSTSGSGNTIYF. The chain employs TRBV5-1 and TRBJ1-3; D is unresolved. Germline CDR1 reads SGHRS; CDR2 reads YFSETQ. V was pared by 4 bases and J by 4 bases, with 12 bases between. The CDR3 loop spans 14 amino acids.

This clone was detected only a few times. In the same sample, other DNA sequences code for this CDR3. The rearrangement uses TRBV19 and TRBJ1-1; D is unclear. Trimming cost V 2 bases and J 4 bases, with 8 bases left between them. This CDR3 comprises 13 residues. The germline V gene has CDR1 LNHDA and CDR2 SQIVND (reference sequence). The DNA of the CDR3 is TGTGCCAGTAGTATATTGGGAGGCACTGAAGCTTTCTTT. Amino acid sequence: CASSILGGTEAFF.

The genes are TRBV15 and TRBJ2-5; perhaps TRBD2 as D (7 bases). This CDR3 has 15 residues. The V end lost 4 bases, the J end lost 2 bases, and 14 bases lay between the germline ends. Germline V gene lookup returns CDR1 LNHNV and CDR2 YYDKDF (reference sequence). The CDR3 is CATSKGGAAQETQYF. DNA of the CDR3: TGTGCCACCAGCAAGGGGGGGGCGGCGCAAGAGACCCAGTACTTC.

This chain joins TRBV4-3 and TRBJ2-3; TRBD2 aligns across 11 bases. Germline trimming cut 0 bases from V and 6 bases from J; bases unmatched to any gene: 8. Per the germline V gene, CDR1 is LGHNA and CDR2 is YSLEER. The CDR3 is made up of 17 amino acids. The CDR3 region has the DNA TGCGCCAGCAGCCAAGAAAATAGCGGGGGGGCCGGGGATACGCAGTATTTT. This codes for CASSQENSGGAGDTQYF.

This clone was recorded a few times. The chain joins TRBV5-4 to TRBJ1-1; D uncertain. CDR3 length: 14 amino acids. V lost 3 bases and J 1 base, leaving 10 bases between the germline ends. Germline CDR1 reads SGHNT; CDR2 reads YYREEE (reference sequence). The CDR3 here is CASSSQVTNTEAFF. CDR3 nucleotides: TGTGCCAGCAGCTCCCAGGTCACGAACACTGAAGCTTTCTTT.

The V call is TRBV18, the J call TRBJ2-1, with 10 bases fitting TRBD2. The CDR3 spans 14 residues. CDR1 and CDR2 (germline): KGHSH, LQKENI. The V and J ends lost 3 bases and 9 bases, in that order; junction bases with no gene match: 5. The CDR3, as DNA: TGTGCCAGCTCACCCGGGTCTAGCGGGGGTGAGCAGTTCTTC. This translates into CASSPGSSGGEQFF.

The table lists this clone with a few counts. The chain carries TRBV5-1 and TRBJ1-1; TRBD1 agrees at 9 bases. The V segment lost 0 bases and the J segment 7 bases; nucleotides outside the gene matches: 4. The CDR3 consists of 14 residues. In germline, CDR1 is SGHRS, CDR2 YFSETQ. In DNA form, the CDR3 reads TGCGCCAGCAGCTTGGCCAGACAGGGGGGTGAAGCTTTCTTT. It specifies CASSLARQGGEAFF.

This chain uses TRBV29-1 with TRBJ2-5, with TRBD2 matching 11 bases. With V trimmed by 4 bases and J by 2 bases, 0 bases remained unmatched. The CDR3 length is 13 residues. Looked up from germline, CDR1 is SQVTM and CDR2 is ANQGSEA. The CDR3 DNA is TGCAGCGTTGCTAGCGGGAGGCAAGAGACCCAGTACTTC. Protein sequence: CSVASGRQETQYF.

The gene calls are TRBV5-1 and TRBJ2-1; TRBD1 agrees at 7 bases. J gave up 6 bases and V 0 bases, and 6 bases lay outside the gene matches. This CDR3 has 15 residues. The germline V gene has CDR1 SGHRS and CDR2 YFSETQ. The CDR3 nucleotides read TGCGCCAGCAGCTTGGAGACAGGGCCGGGCAATGAGCAGTTCTTC. It codes for CASSLETGPGNEQFF.

The rearrangement links TRBV11-2 to TRBJ2-2; D remains unclear. The V gene lost 1 base and the J gene lost 6 bases, with 9 bases spanning the gap. Germline CDR1 SGHAT, CDR2 FQNNGV. CDR3 length equals 14 residues. The CDR3 reads CASSLALESGELFF. As DNA, the CDR3 is TGTGCCAGCAGCTTAGCCCTAGAGTCCGGGGAGCTGTTTTTT.